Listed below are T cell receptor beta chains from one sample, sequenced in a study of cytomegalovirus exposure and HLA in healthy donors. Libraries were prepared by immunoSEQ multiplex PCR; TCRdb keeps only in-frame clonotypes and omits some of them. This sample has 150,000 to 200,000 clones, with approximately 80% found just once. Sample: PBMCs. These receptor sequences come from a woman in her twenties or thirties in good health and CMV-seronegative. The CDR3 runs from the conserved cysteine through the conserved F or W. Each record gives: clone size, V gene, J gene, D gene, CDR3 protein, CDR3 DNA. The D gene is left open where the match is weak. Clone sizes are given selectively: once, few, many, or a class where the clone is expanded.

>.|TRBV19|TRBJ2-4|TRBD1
CASSPGTGKAAKNIQYF
TGTGCCAGTAGTCCAGGGACAGGGAAGGCGGCCAAAAACATTCAGTACTTC
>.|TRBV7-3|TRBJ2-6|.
CASSQGLSGANGLTF
TGTGCCAGCAGCCAAGGGCTCTCTGGGGCCAACGGCCTGACTTTC
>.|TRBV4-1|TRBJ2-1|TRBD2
CASSLPYGGAGGEQFF
TGCGCCAGCAGCCTGCCTTACGGGGGGGCGGGAGGTGAGCAGTTCTTC
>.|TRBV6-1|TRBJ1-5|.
CASIPFEGQPQHF
TGTGCCAGCATCCCGTTCGAGGGTCAGCCCCAGCATTTT
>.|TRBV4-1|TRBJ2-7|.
CASSPDMGGYEQYF
TGCGCCAGCAGCCCGGACATGGGGGGCTACGAGCAGTACTTC
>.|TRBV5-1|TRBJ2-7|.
CASSLVGRYEQYF
TGCGCCAGCAGCTTGGTGGGCCGCTACGAGCAGTACTTC
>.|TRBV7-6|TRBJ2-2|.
CASSLGSGGGTGELFF
TGTGCCAGCAGCTTAGGATCAGGGGGAGGCACCGGGGAGCTGTTTTTT
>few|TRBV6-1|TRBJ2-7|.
CASSDRGQGLTYEQYF
TGTGCCAGCAGTGATAGGGGGCAGGGACTGACCTACGAGCAGTACTTC
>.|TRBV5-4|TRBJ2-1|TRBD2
CASSLGGGGSGGYNEQFF
TGTGCCAGCAGCTTGGGGGGGGGCGGGAGCGGGGGATACAATGAGCAGTTCTTC
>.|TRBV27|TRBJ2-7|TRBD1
CASPRDRDVYEQYF
TGTGCCAGCCCCCGGGACAGGGACGTTTACGAGCAGTACTTC
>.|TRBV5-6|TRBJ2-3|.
CASSFTGSTDTQYF
TGTGCCAGCAGTTTCACAGGGAGCACAGATACGCAGTATTTT
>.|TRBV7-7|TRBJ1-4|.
CASRPKPQARGEKLFF
TGTGCCAGCAGACCCAAACCTCAGGCGAGGGGGGAAAAACTGTTTTTT
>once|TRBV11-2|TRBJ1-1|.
CASSLDPAGNTEAFF
TGTGCCAGCAGCTTAGATCCCGCAGGGAACACTGAAGCTTTCTTT
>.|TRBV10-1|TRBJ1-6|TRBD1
CASGRQGNSPLHF
TGCGCCAGCGGAAGACAGGGAAATTCACCCCTCCACTTT
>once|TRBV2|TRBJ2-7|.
CASSEAGQGPGEQYF
TGTGCCAGCAGTGAAGCGGGCCAGGGGCCGGGGGAGCAGTACTTC
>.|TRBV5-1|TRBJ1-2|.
CASSLKQGRDGYTF
TGCGCCAGCAGCTTGAAGCAGGGAAGGGATGGCTACACCTTC
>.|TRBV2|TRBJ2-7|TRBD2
CASRRLADSYEQYF
TGTGCCAGCAGACGACTAGCGGACTCCTACGAGCAGTACTTC
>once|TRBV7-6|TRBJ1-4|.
CASSLARGGDEKLFF
TGTGCCAGCAGCTTAGCACGGGGGGGGGACGAAAAACTGTTTTTT
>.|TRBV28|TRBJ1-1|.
CASSHDREAFF
TGTGCCAGCAGTCATGACAGGGAAGCTTTCTTT
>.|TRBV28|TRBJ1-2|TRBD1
CASRDRAGGYTF
TGTGCCAGCAGAGACAGGGCGGGAGGCTACACCTTC
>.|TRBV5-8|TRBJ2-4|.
CASSLPQNSQYF
TGTGCCAGCAGCTTGCCGCAAAACAGTCAGTACTTC
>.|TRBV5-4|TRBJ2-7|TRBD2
CASSSRTSGRTDEQYF
TGTGCCAGCAGCTCACGGACTAGCGGGAGGACGGACGAGCAGTACTTC
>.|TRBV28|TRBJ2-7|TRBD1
CASSPGQGGVDEQYF
TGTGCCAGCAGTCCGGGACAGGGGGGAGTAGACGAGCAGTACTTC
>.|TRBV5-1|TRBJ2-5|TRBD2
CASSLGLAGGLYQETQYF
TGCGCCAGCAGCTTGGGACTAGCGGGGGGCCTATACCAAGAGACCCAGTACTTC
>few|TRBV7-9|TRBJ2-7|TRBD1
CASSSGTGAYEQYF
TGTGCCAGCAGCTCCGGGACAGGGGCCTACGAGCAGTACTTC
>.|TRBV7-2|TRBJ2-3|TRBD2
CASSLDLGLAGMDTQYF
TGTGCCAGCAGCTTAGACCTGGGACTAGCGGGAATGGATACGCAGTATTTT
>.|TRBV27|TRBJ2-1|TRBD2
CASSPTRLAGARNEQFF
TGTGCCAGCAGCCCTACCCGACTAGCGGGAGCCCGGAATGAGCAGTTCTTC
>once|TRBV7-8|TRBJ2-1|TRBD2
CASSPTGGGRASNEQFF
TGTGCCAGCAGCCCGACAGGAGGCGGGAGGGCCAGCAATGAGCAGTTCTTC
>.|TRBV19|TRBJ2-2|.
CASSARRFTAAGHTGELFF
TGTGCCAGTAGTGCCCGACGGTTCACCGCGGCGGGACACACCGGGGAGCTGTTTTTT
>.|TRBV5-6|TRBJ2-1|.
CASSFPGRGIDNEQFF
TGTGCCAGCAGCTTCCCAGGGAGGGGGATCGACAATGAGCAGTTCTTC
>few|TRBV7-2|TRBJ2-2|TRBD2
CASSRLARDTGELFF
TGTGCCAGCAGCCGACTAGCGCGGGACACCGGGGAGCTGTTTTTT
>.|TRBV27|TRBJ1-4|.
CASSFGTHEKLFF
TGTGCCAGCAGTTTCGGGACACATGAAAAACTGTTTTTT
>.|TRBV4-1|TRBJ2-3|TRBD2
CASSQGTGRLAGGRDTQYF
TGCGCCAGCAGCCAGGGGACGGGGCGGCTAGCGGGGGGGAGAGATACGCAGTATTTT
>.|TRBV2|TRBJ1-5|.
CASSGETDQPQHF
TGTGCCAGCTCAGGGGAGACAGACCAGCCCCAGCATTTT
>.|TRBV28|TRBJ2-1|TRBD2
CASSPLDASGGNEQFF
TGTGCCAGCAGCCCATTGGATGCTAGCGGGGGGAATGAGCAGTTCTTC
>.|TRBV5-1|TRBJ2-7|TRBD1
CASSLYPGQDYEQYF
TGCGCCAGCAGCTTGTATCCCGGACAGGATTACGAGCAGTACTTC
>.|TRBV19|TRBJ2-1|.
CASSISAIGDEQFF
TGTGCCAGTAGTATATCAGCGATAGGGGATGAGCAGTTCTTC
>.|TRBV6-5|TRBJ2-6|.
CASSYSRPTGANVLTF
TGTGCCAGCAGTTACTCGAGGCCCACTGGGGCCAACGTCCTGACTTTC
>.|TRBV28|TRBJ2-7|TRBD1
CASREHGTGGKYEQYF
TGTGCCAGCAGGGAACATGGGACAGGGGGCAAATACGAGCAGTACTTC
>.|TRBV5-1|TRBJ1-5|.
CASSLEGAGDQPQHF
TGCGCCAGCAGCTTGGAAGGGGCGGGAGATCAGCCCCAGCATTTT
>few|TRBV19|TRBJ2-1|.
CASSTLVGQGHEQFF
TGTGCCAGTAGTACACTAGTGGGCCAGGGGCATGAGCAGTTCTTC
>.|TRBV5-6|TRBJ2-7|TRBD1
CASSLAGTGDLYEQYF
TGTGCCAGCAGCTTGGCAGGGACAGGGGATCTCTACGAGCAGTACTTC
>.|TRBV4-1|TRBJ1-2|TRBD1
CASSQDLRGLGYTF
TGCGCCAGCAGCCAAGATCTGAGGGGGCTGGGCTACACCTTC
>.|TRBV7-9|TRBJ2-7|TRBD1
CSSSLASTGNPYEQYF
TGTTCCAGCAGCTTAGCGTCGACAGGGAACCCCTACGAGCAGTACTTC
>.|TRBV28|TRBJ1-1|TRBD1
CASSYLASGTGNTEAFF
TGTGCCAGCAGTTATCTAGCTTCCGGGACAGGGAATACTGAAGCTTTCTTT
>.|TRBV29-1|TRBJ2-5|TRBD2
CSVRRPGLAGASGQTQYF
TGCAGCGTTAGACGGCCGGGACTAGCGGGAGCATCCGGGCAGACCCAGTACTTC
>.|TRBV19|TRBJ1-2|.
CASDFSLAGYGYTF
TGTGCCAGTGACTTTTCGCTAGCAGGCTATGGCTACACCTTC
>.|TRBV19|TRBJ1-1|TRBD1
CATSTGATEAFF
TGTGCCACTTCGACAGGGGCCACTGAAGCTTTCTTT
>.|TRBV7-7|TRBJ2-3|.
CASSYTSTDTQYF
TGTGCTAGCAGCTATACTAGCACAGATACGCAGTATTTT
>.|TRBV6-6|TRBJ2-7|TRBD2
CASHGTSGSYEQYF
TGTGCCAGCCATGGGACTAGCGGTTCCTACGAGCAGTACTTC
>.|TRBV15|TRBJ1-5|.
CATSRGTGNWPQHF
TGTGCCACCAGCAGAGGGACGGGAAATTGGCCCCAGCATTTT
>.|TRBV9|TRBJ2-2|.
CASSVAGETPGELFF
TGTGCCAGCAGCGTAGCAGGGGAAACTCCCGGGGAGCTGTTTTTT